A single sample is the source of the 22 T cell receptor beta chains below, sequenced in a study of shared clonotypes between healthy human individuals. The data were produced by immunoSEQ multiplex PCR, yet TCRdb's version contains in-frame clones alone and is incomplete. The profile shows about 2.1 million clones, just over 90% of them singletons. CD45RO-negative, CCR7-selected cells formed the naive CD8 fraction, which excluded terminally differentiated effector memory CD45RA+ cells. Input material: naive CD8+ T cells from PBMCs. These receptor sequences come from a man between 18 and 35 years old in good health. Some clones in this sample may be carry-over from other donors' samples.

The chain joins TRBV19 to TRBJ1-1; unclear D gene. The ends were cut back, 4 bases at V and 4 bases at J, with 16 bases in the middle. Germline V gives CDR1 LNHDA, CDR2 SQIVND (reference sequence). CDR3 length: 15 residues. CDR3 in DNA: TGTGCCAGTAGTACCCTGAATGGGGTTGGCACTGAAGCTTTCTTT. As protein: CASSTLNGVGTEAFF.

The chain has TRBV7-9 and TRBJ2-7; TRBD1 matches at 10 bases. This CDR3 is 14 amino acids long. J gave up 6 bases and V 3 bases, and 5 bases lay outside the gene matches. Germline V gene sequence: CDR1 SEHNR, CDR2 FQNEAQ (reference sequence). The CDR3 bases are TGTGCCAGCAGCTTCCGGGACAGGGGAAGCGAGCAGTACTTC. Encoded protein: CASSFRDRGSEQYF.

The J gene is TRBJ2-5, the V gene TRBV6-5; D gene uncertain. This CDR3 contains 12 residues. From germline, CDR1 is MNHEY and CDR2 SVGAGI. The germline V and J ends were trimmed by 6 bases and 5 bases, with 10 bases remaining between them. For the CDR3, the DNA is TGTGCCAGCAGGACCCGTGCTGAGACCCAGTACTTC. Translating gives CASRTRAETQYF.

The V gene is TRBV10-1, the J gene TRBJ2-2; D possibly corresponds to TRBD2 (6 bases). V lost 5 bases and J lost 6, with 16 bases in between. CDR1 is WNHNN, CDR2 SYGVQD, per germline (reference sequence). This CDR3 is built from 15 residues. DNA of the CDR3: TGCGCCAGCAGTATGAACAAGGGCGGGGCCGGGGAGCTGTTTTTT. Its translation is CASSMNKGGAGELFF.

The chain employs TRBV7-9 and TRBJ2-7; D gene ambiguous. The CDR3 runs 11 residues. The V gene lost 3 bases and the J gene lost 12 bases, with 12 bases spanning the gap. Germline V CDR1 and CDR2: SEHNR, FQNEAQ (reference sequence). The DNA of the CDR3 is TGTGCCAGCAGCTTGGGGTTGGTCTTGTACTTC. Its translation is CASSLGLVLYF.

This chain uses TRBV9 with TRBJ2-3; maybe TRBD1 (6 bases). V was pared by 0 bases and J by 4 bases, with 12 bases between. The V gene's germline CDR1 is SGDLS and CDR2 YYNGEE. CDR3 length: 15 residues. CDR3 DNA: TGTGCCAGCAGCGTAGAGGGGGTAATCCCAGATACGCAGTATTTT. Translation gives CASSVEGVIPDTQYF.

The genes are TRBV11-2 and TRBJ1-1; D perhaps matches TRBD1 (6 bases). Germline V gene data show CDR1 as SGHAT and CDR2 as FQNNGV. V lost 2 bases and J lost 3, with 19 bases in between. The CDR3 has 17 residues. CDR3 sequence reads: CASSLPRDTTMDTEAFF. As DNA, the CDR3 is TGTGCCAGCAGCTTACCCCGGGACACCACGATGGACACTGAAGCTTTCTTT.

This clone was observed a handful of times. V is TRBV4-2 and J is TRBJ1-2; 8 positions match TRBD1. The CDR3 spans 15 residues. CDR1 and CDR2 (germline): LGHNA, YNFKEQ. J gave up 7 bases and V 2 bases, and 9 bases lay outside the gene matches. CDR3 nucleotide sequence: TGTGCCAGCAGCCAACTCGAGGACAGGGTGATTGGCTACACCTTC. Translation gives CASSQLEDRVIGYTF.

V is TRBV27 and J is TRBJ2-1, with D maybe TRBD2 (5 bases). The CDR3 sequence is 15 residues long. Trimming took 6 bases from V and 1 from J, leaving 13 bases between them. Looked up from germline, CDR1 is MNHEY and CDR2 is SMNVEV (reference sequence). The CDR3 loop reads CASSYSGASYNEQFF. In DNA form, the CDR3 reads TGTGCCAGCAGCTACAGCGGAGCTTCCTACAATGAGCAGTTCTTC.

The chain is built from TRBV7-6 and TRBJ2-3; tentative D call: TRBD1 (6 bases). CDR3 length: 16 amino acids. Germline V lookup: CDR1 SGHVS, CDR2 FNYEAQ. V lost 1 base to trimming and J lost 4 bases, with 15 bases between them. The CDR3 bases are TGTGCCAGCAGCTTAGGGTTCCAGGGGAGCCCAGATACGCAGTATTTT. This codes for CASSLGFQGSPDTQYF.

The chain couples TRBV7-9 to TRBJ2-7; 12 bases align to TRBD2. Unmatched junction bases numbered 10, after V lost 5 bases and J lost 2 bases. There are 17 residues in the CDR3. CDR1 is SEHNR and CDR2 is FQNEAQ in the germline V gene (reference sequence). CDR3 nucleotides: TGTGCCAGCAGCCCAAGACTAGCGGGAGAACTGCCCTACGAGCAGTACTTC. Translation: CASSPRLAGELPYEQYF.

The chain uses TRBV5-6 and TRBJ2-3; D is undetermined. Germline values: CDR1 SGHDT, CDR2 YYEEEE. This CDR3 contains 18 residues. With 0 bases removed from V and 2 bases from J, the gap between germline ends came to 19 bases. The CDR3 nucleotides read TGTGCCAGCAGCTTGGCTGGCTCCTCCCAAGGGAACACAGATACGCAGTATTTT. Translated, it gives CASSLAGSSQGNTDTQYF.

The rearrangement uses TRBV27 and TRBJ2-3; D remains unclear. The ends were cut back, 3 bases at V and 0 bases at J, with 10 bases in the middle. The CDR3 is 15 amino acids. Germline lookup yields CDR1 MNHEY and CDR2 SMNVEV (reference sequence). Here the CDR3 DNA reads TGTGCCAGCAGTTTGGCACAGACTAGCACAGATACGCAGTATTTT. Translated: CASSLAQTSTDTQYF.

The CDR3 sequence is CASSPDPGLGNTEAFF. The CDR3 region has the DNA TGTGCCAGCAGCCCCGACCCGGGACTCGGGAACACTGAAGCTTTCTTT. The chain recombines TRBV7-3 with TRBJ1-1; D is possibly TRBD1 (5 bases). The V gene lost 5 bases and the J gene lost 1 base, with 17 bases spanning the gap. This CDR3 is built from 16 residues. The germline CDR1 and CDR2 sequences are SGHTA and FQGTGA.

This rearrangement joins TRBV11-2 to TRBJ2-1; TRBD2 agrees at 13 bases. V trimming: 3 bases; J trimming: 5 bases; junction bases outside the gene matches: 10. The CDR3 runs 18 residues. CDR1 is SGHAT and CDR2 is FQNNGV in the germline V gene. This CDR3 is CASSFSRTSGSPHNEQFF. CDR3 nucleotides: TGTGCCAGCAGCTTTAGCAGGACTAGCGGGAGTCCCCACAATGAGCAGTTCTTC.

This clone has just a few counts. CDR3 amino acids: CASSHPGRGHQPQHF. CDR3 nucleotide sequence: TGCGCCAGCAGCCATCCGGGTCGAGGACATCAGCCCCAGCATTTT. The chain links TRBV4-1 to TRBJ1-5; D remains ambiguous. The CDR3 spans 15 residues. Between the trimmed V and J ends, which lost 3 bases and 5 bases, there was a span of 14 bases. Germline V gene lookup returns CDR1 MGHRA and CDR2 YSYEKL.

The chain employs TRBV6-5 and TRBJ1-5; no definite D call. This CDR3 comprises 14 residues. The germline V and J ends were trimmed by 4 bases and 4 bases, with 11 bases remaining between them. Germline CDR1 MNHEY, CDR2 SVGAGI. CDR3 loop: CASSFGGENQPQHF. CDR3 coding DNA: TGTGCCAGCAGTTTCGGCGGCGAAAATCAGCCCCAGCATTTT.

V is TRBV29-1 and J is TRBJ1-1, with no clear D. Germline loops: CDR1 SQVTM, CDR2 ANQGSEA. The V and J ends lost 0 bases and 0 bases respectively, with 11 bases between them. This CDR3 has 15 amino acids. CDR3 DNA: TGCAGCGTTGAAGATTATGGCAGGCTGAACACTGAAGCTTTCTTT. This sequence encodes CSVEDYGRLNTEAFF. Variable domain in full (rest from reference TRBV29-1 and TRBJ1-1): SAVISQKPSRDICQRGTSLTIQCQVDSQVTMMFWYRQQPGQSLTLIATANQGSEATYESGFVIDKFPISRPNLTFSTLTVSNMSPEDSSIYLCSVEDYGRLNTEAFFGQGTRLTVV.

A single count supports this clone. This chain connects TRBV27 to TRBJ2-7, with D perhaps TRBD2 (5 bases). V lost 6 bases to trimming and J lost 6 bases, with 18 bases between them. The CDR3 is made up of 14 amino acids. Germline loops: CDR1 MNHEY, CDR2 SMNVEV (reference sequence). CDR3 DNA sequence: TGTGCCAGCAGCCCAGGTGGGAGAGAGTCCGAGCAGTACTTC. Its translation: CASSPGGRESEQYF.

V and J are TRBV7-2 and TRBJ2-1; TRBD2 aligns across 13 bases. J gave up 8 bases and V 5 bases, and 6 bases lay outside the gene matches. The CDR3 has 15 residues. The germline gives CDR1 SGHTA, CDR2 FQGNSA. The CDR3 DNA is TGTGCCAGCAGCACTAGCGGGAGGGCCCCGTATGAGCAGTTCTTC. Its translation is CASSTSGRAPYEQFF.

On this clone itself: Other DNA sequences in this sample translate to the same CDR3. The chain couples TRBV29-1 to TRBJ2-7; D unresolved. Germline values: CDR1 SQVTM, CDR2 ANQGSEA. The V end lost 4 bases, the J end lost 1 base, and 5 bases lay between the germline ends. The CDR3 totals 11 residues. The CDR3 bases are TGCAGCGTTGTACAGTCCTACGAGCAGTACTTC. As protein: CSVVQSYEQYF.

The chain employs TRBV6-5 and TRBJ2-1; D may match TRBD1 or TRBD2 (5 bases each). This CDR3 is built from 16 residues. From germline, CDR1 is MNHEY and CDR2 SVGAGI. The V end was cut by 0 bases, the J end by 3 bases, with 12 bases between. The CDR3 reads CASSYSLGDRYNEQFF. For the CDR3, the DNA is TGTGCCAGCAGTTACTCGTTAGGGGACCGCTACAATGAGCAGTTCTTC.